This is a list of T cell receptor beta chains from one sample in a study of Tregs in tolerant kidney transplant recipients. TCRdb keeps only in-frame clones here, not all; method: immunoSEQ multiplex PCR. The data hold some 56,000 clones, with about 89% observed a single time. The sample here was CD8+ T cells from blood (PBMCs), taken 24 months after the transplant. Every receptor here comes from a human patient who received a combined kidney and bone marrow transplant. The T cells may come from the graft donor. Each CDR3 is given with its conserved first and last residue. A D gene is named only where the DNA matches it firmly. Rows give clone size only sometimes, using once, few, many, or a class for an expanded clone.

V gene,D gene,clone size,J gene,CDR3 DNA,CDR3 protein
TRBV27,TRBD2,-,TRBJ2-7,TGTGCCAGCAGTTTAGACCCTAGCGGGAGGTACTACGAGCAGTACTTC,CASSLDPSGRYYEQYF
TRBV14,-,-,TRBJ2-7,TGTGCCAGCAGCCAAGAGGAGGGGCCGCACTACGAGCAGTACTTC,CASSQEEGPHYEQYF
TRBV27,-,once,TRBJ2-4,TGTGCCAGCAGTTTAGCGGGGGCTCAAAACATTCAGTACTTC,CASSLAGAQNIQYF
TRBV4-3,TRBD2,-,TRBJ2-7,TGCGCCAGCAGCCATGGACTAGCGGGAAGGGAGGGAGAGGGGCAGTACTTC,CASSHGLAGREGEGQYF
TRBV27,-,-,TRBJ1-2,TGTGCCAGCAGTTTAAGTGCAGGGCCTAACTATGGCTACACCTTC,CASSLSAGPNYGYTF
TRBV19,-,-,TRBJ2-1,TGTGCCAGTAGTATAAGCTCGAATGAGCAGTTCTTC,CASSISSNEQFF
TRBV5-1,TRBD2,-,TRBJ2-7,TGCGCCAGCAGGATCGGACTAGCGGCCTACGAGCAGTACTTC,CASRIGLAAYEQYF
TRBV12-5,-,-,TRBJ2-1,TGTGCTAGTGGTTTGGACGAGCCCCTAGCGTCGGTAAAGAATGAGCAGTTCTTC,CASGLDEPLASVKNEQFF
TRBV5-1,TRBD1,-,TRBJ2-2,TGCGCCAGCAGCCCCGGGAACAGGGGATCGCCCGGGGAGCTGTTTTTT,CASSPGNRGSPGELFF
TRBV7-9,TRBD1,-,TRBJ1-5,TGTGCCAGCAGCCAAGGGACAGGGTATCAGCCCCAGCATTTT,CASSQGTGYQPQHF
TRBV7-2,TRBD2,-,TRBJ2-1,TGTGCCAGCAGCCCCGATAGCGGGGGGGCCGATGAGCAGTTCTTC,CASSPDSGGADEQFF
TRBV7-9,-,once,TRBJ2-1,TGTGCCAGCAGCTTTCTTTTGGCCAACAATGAGCAGTTCTTC,CASSFLLANNEQFF
TRBV21-1,-,-,TRBJ1-6,TGTGCCAGCAGCAAAGATAACCTTCTAAGGGAGGGTTCACCCCTCCACTTT,CASSKDNLLREGSPLHF
TRBV30,TRBD1,-,TRBJ2-7,TGTGCCTGGAGGGAGACAGGGACCTACGAGCAGTACTTC,CAWRETGTYEQYF
TRBV7-9,-,-,TRBJ2-7,TGTGCCAGCAGCTTGTCCTGGGACACCTTCTACGAGCAGTACTTC,CASSLSWDTFYEQYF
TRBV28,TRBD1,-,TRBJ2-7,TGTGCCAGCAGTTCGGACAGGGGGTTTTACGAGCAGTACTTC,CASSSDRGFYEQYF
TRBV19,-,-,TRBJ1-2,TGTGCCAGTAGTATAACACGTAACTATGGCTACACCTTC,CASSITRNYGYTF